Sequencing of this TCR beta chain was carried out in a study of cytomegalovirus exposure and HLA in healthy donors. Primers for the PCR totalled 60 Vbeta and 13 Jbeta. The table came from immunoSEQ multiplex PCR; TCRdb's copy has only in-frame clones and leaves some out. The sample consists of some 110,000 clones, about four fifths of them appearing once. V was trimmed by 5 bases and J by 5 bases, leaving 15 bases between them. CDR1 and CDR2 from the germline V gene are WNHNN and SYGVQD (reference sequence). The CDR3 is made up of 14 amino acids. This clonotype originated in a man aged 50 to 59 in good health and CMV-seronegative. This chain connects TRBV10-1 to TRBJ1-1; D is perhaps TRBD1 (6 bases). Sequencing used PBMCs. The CDR3 coding sequence is TGCGCCAGCAGTCCGGGAGGGGGAGATACTGAAGCTTTCTTT. Its protein product is CASSPGGGDTEAFF.